This T cell receptor beta chain originates from a study of post-analysis software for immune sequencing data. In the study overall: Secondary progressive, relapsing-remitting and progressive-relapsing multiple sclerosis were among the included disease courses.

General study findings and limits: Five TRBV segments appeared more often in patients than in controls, and TRBV5-6, TRBV5-1 and TRBV20-1 were among these. Comparison with controls showed significantly lower normalized Chao1 diversity in multiple sclerosis patients.

The TCR beta cDNA libraries carried unique molecular identifiers. Roughly 470,000 cDNA molecules came from around 1 to 9.1 million T cells. TCRdb used MiXCR to reprocess the PCR reads, holding one entry per CDR3 protein. This table has approximately 150,000 distinct CDR3 sequences, 30% appearing once. Comments on this clonotype: What it recognizes is unknown.

This CDR3 is 13 amino acids long. Trimming left V 0 bases short and J 18 bases short, with 15 bases between. Germline lookup yields CDR1 LNHNV and CDR2 YYDKDF (reference sequence). The specimen sequenced was blood. The sequence derives from a girl aged 5-17 years with multiple sclerosis. The V and J genes are TRBV15 and TRBJ1-6; a possible D gene is TRBD1 (6 bases). This chain's CDR3 is CATSRDPGQQPHF. DNA for the CDR3: TGTGCCACCAGCAGAGATCCCGGACAGCAACCCCACTTT.